The entry below gives a single T cell receptor (beta chain) sequence along with its context. Its target is unknown. CDR3 size: 21 residues. One entry per CDR3 protein results from TCRdb running MiXCR on the 5' RACE reads. Of roughly 110,000 distinct CDR3 sequences in the sample, approximately 15% are singletons; the top ten hold 28%. The sample originates from a study of T-cell memory formation after mild COVID-19. Findings and limits, study-wide: CD4+ clones that contracted lay mainly in CM and EM; CD8+ ones lay in EMRA. Clones shrinking from day 15 to 85 showed even CD4/CD8 mixes; later expanders tilted CD4+. Memory sampled before infection contained some responding clones, suggesting cross-reactive memory joined. Second-wave clones that peaked on day 37 lacked confirmed SARS-CoV-2 specificity.

Material: PBMCs or a T cell subset sorted from them (not recorded which). The sequence derives from an adult woman who had mild COVID-19 (a few samples of this study predate the infection). Cell type and time point are not known. J is TRBJ1-2 and V is TRBV1; the DNA was not compared with TRBD1, the D call given in the table. TRBV1 is listed as a pseudogene. In DNA form, the CDR3 reads TGCACCAGCAGCCAAGAAAAATGGAGGCCGGGACAGGGAGGTCGAAAGCATGGCTACACCTTC. Protein: CTSSQEKWRPGQGGRKHGYTF.